This is a list of T cell receptor beta chains from one sample in a study of blood T cell repertoires in COVID-19. Only in-frame clones appear in the TCRdb table, and some are missing; sequencing was by immunoSEQ multiplex PCR. The data hold roughly 300,000 clones, with around 86% observed a single time. The specimen was peripheral blood. Receptors were obtained from an older woman with active or convalescent COVID-19. Both conserved end residues are part of each CDR3. The D gene is left open where the match is weak. Only some rows state a clone size, as once, few, many or a class for expanded clones.

v_call	d_call	j_call	clone_size	cdr3_nt	cdr3_aa
TRBV7-9	.	TRBJ2-3	.	TGTGCCAGCAGCCCCGCAGGTAGACCCCCAGATACGCAGTATTTT	CASSPAGRPPDTQYF
TRBV3-1/TRBV3-2	.	TRBJ2-7	.	TGTGCCAGCAGCCAAGGTTTCACTACGGAATACGAGCAGTACTTC	CASSQGFTTEYEQYF
TRBV5-6	.	TRBJ2-3	.	TGTGCCAGCAGCTTGGGGGCCGCTGGGTCAGATACGCAGTATTTT	CASSLGAAGSDTQYF
TRBV27	.	TRBJ1-6	.	TGTGCCAGCAGTTTAAAAAGCGGGTTTGGCGCATCTAATTCACCCCTCCACTTT	CASSLKSGFGASNSPLHF
TRBV2	.	TRBJ2-6	.	TGTGCCAGCAGTGAAAGTAGAGGGCCCAACGTCCTGACTTTC	CASSESRGPNVLTF
TRBV7-2	TRBD1	TRBJ2-1	.	TGTGCCAGCAGCGCCTATGCCGGGACAGGGGGCTTGGATGAGCAGTTCTTC	CASSAYAGTGGLDEQFF
TRBV5-5	TRBD1	TRBJ1-2	.	TGTGCCAGCAGCTTAGGACAGGGGAGAGGTCTTATCTATGGCTACACCTTC	CASSLGQGRGLIYGYTF
TRBV7-9	TRBD1	TRBJ2-5	.	TGTGCCAGCAGCTTAGAACAGGGGTGGGAGACCCAGTACTTC	CASSLEQGWETQYF
TRBV6-2/TRBV6-3	TRBD1	TRBJ2-2	.	TGTGCCAGCAGTTACGGGGGGACAGGGAACACCGGGGAGCTGTTTTTT	CASSYGGTGNTGELFF
TRBV7-2	TRBD1	TRBJ1-1	.	TGTGCCAGCAGCCCGGGGGACAGGGGAATCCCCTCGGAAGCTTTCTTT	CASSPGDRGIPSEAFF
TRBV9	TRBD1	TRBJ2-5	.	TGTGCCAGCAGCCCGGGACAGGGGGAGACCCAGTACTTC	CASSPGQGETQYF
TRBV5-6	TRBD1	TRBJ2-7	many	TGTGCCAGCAGCTTCTCTCTGACAGGGGGCTGGCACGAGCAGTACTTC	CASSFSLTGGWHEQYF
TRBV21-1	.	TRBJ1-4	.	TGTGCCAGCAGCAAAGGGGCACTTGCAACTAATGAAAAACTGTTTTTT	CASSKGALATNEKLFF
TRBV18	TRBD1	TRBJ2-7	.	TGTGCCAGCTCACCTCTTACAGGGGTAGGTGAGCAGTACTTC	CASSPLTGVGEQYF
TRBV18	.	TRBJ2-3	.	TGTGCCAGCTCACCACCCCAGGGAAGCACAGATACGCAGTATTTT	CASSPPQGSTDTQYF
TRBV4-2	.	TRBJ2-3	.	TGTGCCAGCAGCCAGCACTCTAGCCGACGTTTCACAGATACGCAGTATTTT	CASSQHSSRRFTDTQYF
TRBV6-5	.	TRBJ1-5	.	TGTGCCAGCAGTAGACAGAGCAATCAGCCCCAGCATTTT	CASSRQSNQPQHF
TRBV7-9	TRBD1	TRBJ2-7	few	TGTGCCAGCAGCTCAACGAGACAGGGAACCTACGAGCAGTACTTC	CASSSTRQGTYEQYF
TRBV27	.	TRBJ2-1	.	TGTGCCAGCAGTAGACTAGAATCCTACAATGAGCAGTTCTTC	CASSRLESYNEQFF
TRBV6-5	.	TRBJ2-1	.	TGTGCCAGCGGACTGGATTACAATGAGCAGTTCTTC	CASGLDYNEQFF
TRBV2	.	TRBJ1-5	.	TGTGCCAGCAGCGTCGAGGGTTATAGCAATCAGCCCCAGCATTTT	CASSVEGYSNQPQHF
TRBV18	TRBD1	TRBJ2-3	once	TGTGCCAGCTCAGTCCGACAGGGGCGCACAGATACGCAGTATTTT	CASSVRQGRTDTQYF
TRBV19	.	TRBJ1-4	.	TGTGCCAGTAGTACAGGGGCCGGAACTAATGAAAAACTGTTTTTT	CASSTGAGTNEKLFF
TRBV19	.	TRBJ2-5	.	TGTGCCAGTAGTTTCGGGGTGTTAGGAGAGACCCAGTACTTC	CASSFGVLGETQYF
TRBV30	.	TRBJ1-6	.	TGTGCCTGGATAGACAGAGGGGGGGGAGATTCACCCCTCCACTTT	CAWIDRGGGDSPLHF
TRBV25-1	TRBD1	TRBJ2-5	.	TGTGCCAGCAGTGGGAGACAGGGACAAGAGACCCAGTACTTC	CASSGRQGQETQYF
TRBV4-1	.	TRBJ1-1	few	TGCGCCAGCAGCCACGCTGGGAGGGGGGCATTCTCTGAAGCTTTCTTT	CASSHAGRGAFSEAFF
TRBV2	.	TRBJ1-4	.	TGTGCCAGCCTCCGGGGGGGCAGTGAAAAACTGTTTTTT	CASLRGGSEKLFF
TRBV18	TRBD1	TRBJ1-1	once	TGTGCCAGCTCACCCGACGGACAGGGAAGGACTGAAGCTTTCTTT	CASSPDGQGRTEAFF
TRBV28	TRBD1	TRBJ2-1	few	TGTGCCAGCAAAGGGGCAGGGGGCAATGAGCAGTTCTTC	CASKGAGGNEQFF
TRBV19	TRBD1	TRBJ1-5	.	TGTGCCAGTAGTCCACTTAAGGGGGACAGGGACAGCAATCAGCCCCAGCATTTT	CASSPLKGDRDSNQPQHF
TRBV29-1	TRBD2	TRBJ2-7	.	TGCAGCGTTGAAGTCCGGGGCGGGGGACCCGAGCAGTACTTC	CSVEVRGGGPEQYF
TRBV2	.	TRBJ2-6	few	TGTGCCAGCAGCCGCCTGACAGCCTACTCTGGGGCCAACGTCCTGACTTTC	CASSRLTAYSGANVLTF
TRBV27	TRBD1	TRBJ2-7	.	TGTGCCAGCAGTTTACGAGGCAGGGGGCTCTACGAGCAGTACTTC	CASSLRGRGLYEQYF
TRBV30	.	TRBJ2-7	few	TGTGCCTGGAGTGCGCGCTACGAGCAGTACTTC	CAWSARYEQYF
TRBV27	.	TRBJ2-3	few	TGTGCCAGCAGTCCTACCTCCCCTAGCACAGATACGCAGTATTTT	CASSPTSPSTDTQYF
TRBV7-3	.	TRBJ2-2	.	TGTGCCAGCAGCTTAGGTAGGGGACAGAACACCGGGGAGCTGTTTTTT	CASSLGRGQNTGELFF
TRBV19	TRBD2	TRBJ2-7	.	TGTGCCAGTAGTATAGTGGCTAGCGGAGACTACGAGCAGTACTTC	CASSIVASGDYEQYF
TRBV7-3	.	TRBJ1-6	few	TGTGCCAGCAGCCTTGCCTATAATTCACCCCTCCACTTT	CASSLAYNSPLHF
TRBV28	.	TRBJ1-5	many	TGTGCCAGCAGTTTATCACAGGACAATCAGCCCCAGCATTTT	CASSLSQDNQPQHF